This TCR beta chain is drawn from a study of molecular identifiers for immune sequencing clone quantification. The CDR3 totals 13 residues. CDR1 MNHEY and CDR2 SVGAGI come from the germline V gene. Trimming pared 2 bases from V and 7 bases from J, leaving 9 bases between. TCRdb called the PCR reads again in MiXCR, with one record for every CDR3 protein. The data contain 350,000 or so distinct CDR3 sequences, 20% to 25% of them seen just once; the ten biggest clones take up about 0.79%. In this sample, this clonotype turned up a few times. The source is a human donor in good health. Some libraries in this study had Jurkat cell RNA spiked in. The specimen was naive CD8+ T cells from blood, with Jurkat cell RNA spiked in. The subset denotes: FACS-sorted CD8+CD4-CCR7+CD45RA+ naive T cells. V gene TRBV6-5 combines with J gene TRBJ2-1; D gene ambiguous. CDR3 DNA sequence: TGTGCCAGCAGTTACGGGTGGTCTAATGAGCAGTTCTTC. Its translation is CASSYGWSNEQFF.